This T cell receptor beta chain appears in the sequencing data of a study of blood T cell repertoires in COVID-19. Source study methods: Nucleated cell counts were estimated from reference gene primer amplification. The repertoire was sequenced with immunoSEQ multiplex PCR; TCRdb's copy has only in-frame clones and lacks some. The V and J calls and clone size are taken from that table; D and trimming were inferred from the DNA. The table has 95,000 or so clones, approximately 81% seen once. The V and J ends lost 0 bases and 2 bases respectively, with 3 bases between them. Germline V gene data show CDR1 as SGHTA and CDR2 as FQGTGA. This CDR3 contains 13 residues.

The receptor was derived from a man older than 75 with active or convalescent COVID-19. Sequencing used peripheral blood. This sequence joins TRBV7-3 and TRBJ2-3; D is unclear. The CDR3 DNA sequence: TGTGCCAGCAGCTTAACCTACACAGATACGCAGTATTTT. Protein product: CASSLTYTDTQYF.